This TCR beta chain originates from a study of T cells in Graves' hyperthyroidism and ophthalmopathy. This clonotype was counted between two and nine times. Its antigen is undetermined. Lactation, pregnancy, other autoimmune disease or uncontrolled infection excluded patients. The diagnoses drew upon clinical symptoms, serum thyroxine and TRAb, thyroid ultrasound and orbital computed tomography. Broader study findings: Blood held most thyroid clonotypes expanded above 0.001 frequency. Ophthalmopathy was model-predicted a median about 7.1 months pre-onset.

TCR beta CDR3 region amplification was performed from RNA transcripts. When the TCR CDR3 underwent first-round RT-PCR, the HTBI primer set was used. TCRdb recomputed calls from the multiplex PCR reads with MiXCR, one row per CDR3 protein. The top ten hold 7% to 7.5% of the sample, which has hundreds of thousands of distinct CDR3 sequences, 45% seen once. V was trimmed by 6 bases and J by 5 bases, leaving 13 bases between them. The CDR3 runs to 13 residues. The sample consisted of peripheral blood or thyroid tissue (not recorded which). This TCR derives from an adult man with Graves' disease, either hyperthyroidism or ophthalmopathy (not recorded which). The rearrangement links TRBV12-3 or TRBV12-4 to TRBJ1-2; tentative D call: TRBD1 (6 bases). CDR3 sequence reads: CASSHGQQYGYTF. CDR3 nucleotides: TGTGCCAGCAGCCACGGACAGCAGTATGGCTACACCTTC.